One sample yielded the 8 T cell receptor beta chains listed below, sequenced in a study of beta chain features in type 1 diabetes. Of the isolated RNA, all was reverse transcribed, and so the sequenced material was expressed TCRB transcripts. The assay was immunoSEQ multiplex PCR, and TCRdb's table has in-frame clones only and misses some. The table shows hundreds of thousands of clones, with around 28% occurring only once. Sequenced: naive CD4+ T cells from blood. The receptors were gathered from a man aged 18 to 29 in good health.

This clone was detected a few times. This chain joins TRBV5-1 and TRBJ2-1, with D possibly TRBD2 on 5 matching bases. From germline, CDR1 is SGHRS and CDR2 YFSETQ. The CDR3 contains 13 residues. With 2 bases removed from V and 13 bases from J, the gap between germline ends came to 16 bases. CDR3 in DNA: TGCGCCAGCAGCTTCGCTAGCTTCCTTAACCAGTTCTTC. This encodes CASSFASFLNQFF.

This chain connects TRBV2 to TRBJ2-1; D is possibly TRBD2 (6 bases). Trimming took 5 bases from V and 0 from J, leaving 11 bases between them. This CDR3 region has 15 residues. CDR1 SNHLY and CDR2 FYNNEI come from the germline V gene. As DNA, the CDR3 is TGTGCCAGCAGTCTTGCGGGGCCCTCCTACAATGAGCAGTTCTTC. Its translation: CASSLAGPSYNEQFF.

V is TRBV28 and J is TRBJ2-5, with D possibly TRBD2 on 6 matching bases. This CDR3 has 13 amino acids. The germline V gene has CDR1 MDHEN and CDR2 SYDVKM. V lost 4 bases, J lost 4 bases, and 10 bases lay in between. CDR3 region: CASSSGSGETQYF. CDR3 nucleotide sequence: TGTGCCAGCAGTTCCGGGAGTGGAGAGACCCAGTACTTC.

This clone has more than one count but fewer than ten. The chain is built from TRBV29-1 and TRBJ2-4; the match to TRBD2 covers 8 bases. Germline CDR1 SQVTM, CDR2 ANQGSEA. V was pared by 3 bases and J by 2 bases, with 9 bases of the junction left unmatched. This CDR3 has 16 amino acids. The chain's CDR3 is CSVDRENSGTKNIQYF. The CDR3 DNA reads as TGCAGCGTTGACCGAGAAAATAGCGGGACCAAAAACATTCAGTACTTC.

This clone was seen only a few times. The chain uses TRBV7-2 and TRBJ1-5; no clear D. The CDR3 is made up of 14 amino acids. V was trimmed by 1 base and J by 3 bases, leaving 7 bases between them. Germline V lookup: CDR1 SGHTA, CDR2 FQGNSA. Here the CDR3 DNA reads TGTGCCAGCAGCTTAGGCCAGCTCAATCAGCCCCAGCATTTT. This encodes CASSLGQLNQPQHF.

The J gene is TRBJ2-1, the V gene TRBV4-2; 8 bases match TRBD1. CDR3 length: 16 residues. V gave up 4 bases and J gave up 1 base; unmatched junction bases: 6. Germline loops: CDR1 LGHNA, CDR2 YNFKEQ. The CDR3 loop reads CASSPGGGVSYNEQFF. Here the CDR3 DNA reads TGTGCCAGCAGCCCAGGGGGCGGGGTATCCTACAATGAGCAGTTCTTC.

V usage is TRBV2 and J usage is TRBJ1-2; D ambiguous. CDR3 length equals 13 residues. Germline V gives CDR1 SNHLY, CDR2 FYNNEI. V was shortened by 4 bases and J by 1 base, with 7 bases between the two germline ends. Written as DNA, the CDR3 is TGTGCCAGCAGTGCGCAGAATAACTATGGCTACACCTTC. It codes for CASSAQNNYGYTF.

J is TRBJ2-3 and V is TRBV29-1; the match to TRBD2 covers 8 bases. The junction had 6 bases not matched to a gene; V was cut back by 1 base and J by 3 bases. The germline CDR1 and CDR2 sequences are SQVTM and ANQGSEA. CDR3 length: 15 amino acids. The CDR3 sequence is CSVEGDSGATDTQYF. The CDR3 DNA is TGCAGCGTTGAAGGTGATAGCGGGGCTACAGATACGCAGTATTTT.